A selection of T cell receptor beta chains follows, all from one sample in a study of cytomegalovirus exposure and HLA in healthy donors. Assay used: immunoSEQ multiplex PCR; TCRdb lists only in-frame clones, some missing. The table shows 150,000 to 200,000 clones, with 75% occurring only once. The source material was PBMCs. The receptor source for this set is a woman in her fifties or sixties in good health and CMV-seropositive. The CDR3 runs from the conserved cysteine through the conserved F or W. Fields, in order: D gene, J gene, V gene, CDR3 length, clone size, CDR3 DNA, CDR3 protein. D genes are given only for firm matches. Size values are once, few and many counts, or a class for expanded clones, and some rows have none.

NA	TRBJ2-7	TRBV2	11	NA	TGTGCCAGCAGCGGCGGCTACGAGCAGTACTTC	CASSGGYEQYF
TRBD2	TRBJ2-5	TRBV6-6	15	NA	TGTGCCAGCAGTGACACTAGCGGGGGGCGGGAGACCCAGTACTTC	CASSDTSGGRETQYF
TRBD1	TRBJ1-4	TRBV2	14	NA	TGTGCCAGCAGTCCACAGGGGGCCTATGAAAAACTGTTTTTT	CASSPQGAYEKLFF
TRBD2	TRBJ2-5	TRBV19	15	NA	TGTGCCAGTAGTGTACTAGCGGGGGGCCAAGAGACCCAGTACTTC	CASSVLAGGQETQYF
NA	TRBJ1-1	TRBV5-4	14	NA	TGTGCCAGCAGCTGGACACAGGGGAACACTGAAGCTTTCTTT	CASSWTQGNTEAFF
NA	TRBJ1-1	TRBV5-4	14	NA	TGTGCCAGCAGCTGGACAGTTGGGAACACTGAAGCTTTCTTT	CASSWTVGNTEAFF
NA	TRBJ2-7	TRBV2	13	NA	TGTGCCAGCTGCGGACAGACCTCCTACGAGCAGTACTTC	CASCGQTSYEQYF
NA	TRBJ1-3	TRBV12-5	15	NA	TGTGCTAGCCTACTAGGGTCGGGGAACGGAAACACCATATATTTT	CASLLGSGNGNTIYF
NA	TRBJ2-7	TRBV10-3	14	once	TGTGCCATCAGCGGGGGAAGGGCTTCCTACGAGCAGTACTTC	CAISGGRASYEQYF
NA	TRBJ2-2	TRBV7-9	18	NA	TGTGCCAGCAGCTACCCAGCCCCCCCCCAGGCCTGGACCGGGGAGCTGTTTTTT	CASSYPAPPQAWTGELFF
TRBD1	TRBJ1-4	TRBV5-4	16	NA	TGTGCCAGCAGCTCTTCACCGGGACAGGGGAATGAAAAACTGTTTTTT	CASSSSPGQGNEKLFF
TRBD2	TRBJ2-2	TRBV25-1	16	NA	TGTGCCAGCAGTGGGCTAGCGGGGGCATTACACCGGGGAGCTGTTTTT	CASSGLAGALHRGAVF
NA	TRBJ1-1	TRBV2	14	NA	TGTGCCAGCAGTGAAGTCGGGGGGAACACTGAAGCTTTCTTT	CASSEVGGNTEAFF
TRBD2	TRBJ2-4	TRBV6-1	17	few	TGTGCCAGCAGTGAAGGGACGCGCGGGGGGGTCAAAAACATTCAGTACTTC	CASSEGTRGGVKNIQYF